This note documents a single T cell receptor beta chain sequence. No cognate antigen has been identified for it. Base-call qualities are not available, and no considerably larger clone is one nucleotide away. These data originate in a study of identifying expanded T cells in peripheral blood (dated by TCRdb to the late 2010s). Context from the whole study: Separate aliquots of the same genomic DNA pool were sequenced to produce technical replicates, and four replicates were compared in pairs.

During the collection period, no infections or other immune events were recorded for the healthy donors. To calibrate time-dependent variance in a beta-binomial model of T-cell clone differential abundance, blood repertoires from healthy donors were used as a training cohort. The training cohort comprised roughly 10 healthy donors, 3 female and 7 male. Donor ages ranged from roughly 25 to 65 years, with an average of around 43 years. Whole blood was collected from each healthy donor at three time points spaced two to three weeks apart and obtained from a commercial supplier. For immunosequencing, genomic DNA was extracted from unsorted whole blood. The paper's findings and limits, for the study overall: The authors expected that over much longer intervals, such as months to years, biological variance in healthy repertoires might increase even further. Across all healthy-donor time intervals, the beta-binomial model significantly cut both the number of clones called differentially abundant and the false-positive rate. The binomial model flagged roughly 1.1 differentially abundant clones between technical replicates, compared with approximately 16 over about two weeks and approximately 19 over four weeks. In all healthy donors, the variance in clone template counts between samples taken 2 to 3 weeks apart rose significantly as total template count increased.

TCRbeta CDR3 regions were profiled by bias-controlled multiplex PCR amplification of genomic DNA with the immunoSEQ Assay. On the study's bioinformatics: The absolute abundance of each unique TCRbeta CDR3 region was quantified after sequences were collapsed and filtered. Differential abundance was tested with two models: a binomial (Fisher-equivalent) model and a beta-binomial model that adds time-dependent variance fitted from healthy donors. Clones with fewer than 5 combined templates were excluded, and clones with Benjamini-Hochberg FDR below 0.01 were called differentially abundant. Beta-binomial variance was modeled as a function of total template count across the two samples using the form v = (b*log(k)+a)^2. Not all clones reach the TCRdb copy of this immuneACCESS table, which keeps in-frame sequences only. Checked studies attribute under half of the gap to unresolved V genes and leave the rest unexplained. That table gives V, J and clone size, and the DNA gave D and trimming. The sample data list about 110,000 clones, and around 90% of these were observed just once. 6.5% to 9% of the sample is held by the ten biggest clonotypes.

CDR3 length: 15 amino acids, cysteine to phenylalanine. Just the 45-base CDR3 DNA is kept, in frame starting at base 1. Unmatched junction bases come to 7, with V trimmed by 0 bases and J by 6 bases. The germline V gene specifies SGHTA as CDR1 and FQGNSA as CDR2. Sequenced input: blood. This receptor chain uses TRBV7-2 and TRBJ1-2; 7 central nucleotides agree with TRBD1. The sequence was obtained from a person aged 18-70 years in good health. CDR3 loop: CASSLAVGQGDGYTF. The DNA sequence is TGTGCCAGCAGCTTAGCGGTGGGGCAGGGGGATGGCTACACCTTC.